This T cell receptor (beta chain) stems from a study of T cells in Graves' hyperthyroidism and ophthalmopathy. This clonotype has a count of ten or more. The CDR3 length is 16 residues. V gave up 0 bases and J gave up 2 bases, with 11 bases separating them. Germline V gene lookup returns CDR1 LGHNA and CDR2 YSLEER. PBMCs came from about 10 ml fresh peripheral blood. TCR beta CDR3 regions were amplified from RNA. The HTBI set primed first-round TCR CDR3 RT-PCR. One entry per CDR3 protein, called by TCRdb with MiXCR from the multiplex PCR reads. The table records 300,000 to 450,000 distinct CDR3 sequences, 15% to 20% of them present only once.

Source material: blood. V and J are TRBV4-3 and TRBJ2-4; TRBD1 might be the D (5 bases). The receptor's source is a woman aged 40 to 50 with Graves' ophthalmopathy. The CDR3 DNA follows: TGCGCCAGCAGCCAAGATCTCAGGGCGACCAAAAACATTCAGTACTTC. Its translation is CASSQDLRATKNIQYF.